This TCR beta chain was recovered during a study of shared clonotypes between healthy human individuals. Across the whole study: Three plates were used per donor for CD4 naive, three for CD4 memory, two for CD8 naive and one for CD8 memory.

Regarding the study as a whole: In general, naive subsets displayed greater estimated richness than memory subsets did.

A remark on this clone: Its cognate antigen is unknown.

Sorted subsets were amplified in replicate PCRs using 200 ng DNA, around 30,000 T cell genomes. Sequencing was performed with immunoSEQ multiplex PCR; in TCRdb, only in-frame clones are kept and a portion is missing. The sample holds 2 million or so clones, just under 95% seen once. Naive CD8 cells comprised CD45RO-negative, CCR7-positively selected cells, excluding terminally differentiated effector memory CD45RA+ cells. Donors, without exception, were Caucasian adults residing in Nashville, Tennessee. The CDR3 is made up of 12 amino acids. Sequences were obtained from naive CD8+ T cells sorted from blood. The chain couples TRBV12-2 to TRBJ2-1; no DNA check was done on the table's D call, TRBD2. TRBV12-2 is shown as a pseudogene. This clonotype was obtained from a man younger than 35 in good health. The CDR3: CASRLARYEQFF. CDR3 DNA: TGTGCAAGTCGCTTAGCGCGGTATGAGCAGTTCTTC.